These 26 T cell receptor beta chains came from one sample sequenced in a study of molecular identifiers for immune sequencing clone quantification (dated by TCRdb to between 2017 and 2018). Libraries came from PCR. Sequencing took place on a NextSeq 500. The public reads were run again by TCRdb, first through fastp at Q25 and then through MiXCR, and only productive beta chains were kept. Each entry merges the rows of one CDR3 protein and shows their most common DNA and genes. A total of about half a million distinct CDR3 sequences appear in this sample, 25% of them only once. The ten largest clones capture around 0.78% of the sample. Sequencing was done on a sample of naive CD8+ T cells from blood, with Jurkat cell RNA spiked in. Taken with the paper, the label for cell subset or site translates to: FACS-sorted CD8+CD4-CCR7+CD45RA+ naive T cells. The origin of the receptors is a human donor in good health. Some libraries in this study had Jurkat cell RNA spiked in.

This sequence joins TRBV27 and TRBJ2-7; TRBD2 is a possible D gene (5 bases). The ends were cut back, 6 bases at V and 0 bases at J, with 6 bases in the middle. The CDR3 loop spans 12 amino acids. Germline lookup yields CDR1 MNHEY and CDR2 SMNVEV (reference sequence). The CDR3, as DNA: TGTGCCAGCAGGGACTTCTCCTACGAGCAGTACTTC. Its translation is CASRDFSYEQYF.

This rearrangement joins TRBV6-2 or TRBV6-3 to TRBJ2-7, with 11 bases fitting TRBD2. Germline V CDR1 and CDR2: MNHEY, SVGEGT. The J segment lost 5 bases and the V segment lost 3 bases, leaving 3 bases of the junction unmatched. CDR3 size: 14 residues. CDR3 protein: CASSYTSGGNEQYF. CDR3 coding DNA: TGTGCCAGCAGTTATACTAGCGGGGGCAACGAGCAGTACTTC.

The rearrangement uses TRBV4-3 and TRBJ1-1, with D possibly being TRBD1 (6 bases). Germline V gene lookup returns CDR1 LGHNA and CDR2 YSLEER. The V end lost 1 base, the J end lost 10 bases, and 19 bases lay between the germline ends. The CDR3 has 15 residues. The CDR3 nucleotides read TGCGCCAGCAGCCAAGCGGGGGGTCTCAGGGGTGCAGCTTTCTTT. Protein product: CASSQAGGLRGAAFF.

The V gene is TRBV24-1, the J gene TRBJ2-5; a possible D gene is TRBD1 (6 bases). V was clipped by 7 bases and J by 5 bases, with 13 bases between them. The CDR3 has 13 amino acids. The germline V gene has CDR1 KGHDR and CDR2 SFDVKD. This CDR3 reads CATSRGGYETQYF. As DNA, the CDR3 is TGTGCCACCAGCAGGGGCGGGTACGAGACCCAGTACTTC.

V is TRBV24-1 and J is TRBJ2-3; D not certain. There are 11 residues in the CDR3. The V gene lost 9 bases and the J gene lost 5 bases, with 8 bases spanning the gap. CDR1 and CDR2 (germline): KGHDR, SFDVKD. The CDR3 reads CATQVRDTQYF. CDR3 bases: TGTGCCACCCAGGTCCGAGATACGCAGTATTTT.

This rearrangement joins TRBV5-1 to TRBJ2-1; 12 bases are shared with TRBD2. Germline V gives CDR1 SGHRS, CDR2 YFSETQ. V dropped 0 bases and J dropped 7; count of bases not matched to a gene: 5. The CDR3 runs 16 residues. The CDR3 is CASSLGTSGGTNEQFF. CDR3 coding DNA: TGCGCCAGCAGCTTGGGAACTAGCGGGGGGACGAATGAGCAGTTCTTC.

The table lists this clonotype with a count of one. This rearrangement joins TRBV30 to TRBJ2-3; D not resolved. The germline V and J ends were trimmed by 5 bases and 0 bases, with 15 bases remaining between them. This CDR3 is built from 15 residues. Germline CDR1 reads GTSNPN; CDR2 reads SVGIG (reference sequence). The CDR3 sequence: CAWLQTVTSTDTQYF. In DNA, the CDR3 is TGTGCCTGGCTCCAGACGGTTACCAGCACAGATACGCAGTATTTT.

There are many counts of this clonotype. This chain uses TRBV12-3 or TRBV12-4 with TRBJ2-7, with 14 bases matching TRBD2. The V gene end was trimmed by 5 bases and the J gene end by 1 base; junction bases not matched to a gene: 10. The CDR3 contains 18 residues. CDR3 residues: CASSHQGLAGAGSYEQYF. CDR3 DNA: TGTGCCAGCAGTCATCAGGGACTAGCGGGAGCAGGGTCCTACGAGCAGTACTTC.

The table lists this clonotype with many counts. The chain uses TRBV28 and TRBJ1-1, with D possibly TRBD1 on 6 matching bases. The CDR3 sequence is 13 residues long. Trimming cost V 5 bases and J 5 bases, with 12 bases left between them. Germline assignment: CDR1 MDHEN and CDR2 SYDVKM. Here the CDR3 reads CASSIGTPTEAFF. CDR3 sequence (DNA): TGTGCCAGCAGTATCGGGACACCGACTGAAGCTTTCTTT.

The chain has TRBV7-9 and TRBJ2-7; possibly TRBD1 for D (6 bases). Trimming left V 6 bases short and J 5 bases short, with 20 bases between. Germline CDR1 reads SEHNR; CDR2 reads FQNEAQ (reference sequence). CDR3 size: 15 residues. The CDR3 sequence is CASSSRDTQGDEQYF. The CDR3 DNA sequence: TGTGCCAGCAGTTCCCGGGACACCCAAGGTGACGAGCAGTACTTC.

V gene TRBV27 combines with J gene TRBJ1-5, with a possible D match to TRBD1 (5 bases). CDR3 length equals 16 residues. Per the germline V gene, CDR1 is MNHEY and CDR2 is SMNVEV (reference sequence). Trimming removed 6 bases at V and 5 bases at J, with 20 bases between. CDR3 coding DNA: TGTGCCAGCAGCCCTCGCGGGGCGGGCTTGGATCAGCCCCAGCATTTT. Its protein product is CASSPRGAGLDQPQHF.

Ten or more counts support this clonotype. V is TRBV15 and J is TRBJ2-3, with 12 bases aligning to TRBD2. Germline V CDR1 and CDR2: LNHNV, YYDKDF (reference sequence). The CDR3 loop spans 18 amino acids. Trimming cost V 0 bases and J 3 bases; bases outside gene matches: 7. This CDR3 is CATSRERSSGGETDTQYF. CDR3 nucleotide sequence: TGTGCCACCAGCAGAGAACGGTCTAGCGGGGGGGAGACAGATACGCAGTATTTT.

This clonotype was observed a handful of times. The V and J genes are TRBV4-2 and TRBJ2-7; no clear D. Trimming took 4 bases from V and 7 from J, leaving 14 bases between them. The CDR3 is 13 amino acids. Germline lookup yields CDR1 LGHNA and CDR2 YNFKEQ. CDR3 sequence reads: CASSPSLGLEQYF. In nucleotides, the CDR3 is TGTGCCAGCAGCCCCTCGCTCGGCTTGGAGCAGTACTTC.

Only a few counts were recorded for this clonotype. This chain connects TRBV5-1 to TRBJ2-1; weak D call: TRBD2 (7 bases). V gave up 3 bases and J gave up 2 bases, with 15 bases separating them. CDR1 and CDR2 (germline): SGHRS, YFSETQ. There are 16 residues in the CDR3. The CDR3 loop reads CASSWGGAEPYNEQFF. In nucleotides, the CDR3 is TGCGCCAGCAGCTGGGGGGGGGCGGAGCCCTACAATGAGCAGTTCTTC.

The V and J genes are TRBV19 and TRBJ2-1; D unresolved. Germline V gene data show CDR1 as LNHDA and CDR2 as SQIVND (reference sequence). The CDR3 sequence is 16 residues long. The V end lost 2 bases, the J end lost 0 bases, and 11 bases lay between the germline ends. CDR3 residues: CASSISGDSSYNEQFF. DNA for the CDR3: TGTGCCAGTAGTATATCAGGTGATAGCTCCTACAATGAGCAGTTCTTC.

V gene TRBV9 combines with J gene TRBJ2-7; D may match TRBD1 or TRBD2 (6 bases each). The germline gives CDR1 SGDLS, CDR2 YYNGEE. The CDR3 totals 15 residues. The germline V and J ends were trimmed by 7 bases and 0 bases, with 17 bases remaining between them. CDR3 coding DNA: TGTGCCAGCGGGGAGGTCGGGGACATCTCCTACGAGCAGTACTTC. It is translated as CASGEVGDISYEQYF.

This clonotype was found many times. The chain carries TRBV2 and TRBJ2-1; D is ambiguous. The V and J ends lost 8 bases and 10 bases respectively, with 12 bases between them. The CDR3 is made up of 11 amino acids. In germline, CDR1 is SNHLY, CDR2 FYNNEI. CDR3 sequence reads: CASCWVHEQFF. For the CDR3, the DNA is TGTGCCAGCTGCTGGGTGCACGAGCAGTTCTTC.

At least ten counts were recorded for this clonotype. The V call is TRBV7-9, the J call TRBJ2-3; 10 positions match TRBD2. Germline assignment: CDR1 SEHNR and CDR2 FQNEAQ (reference sequence). Losses at the gene ends were 5 bases for V and 2 bases for J; bases not matched to a gene: 7. This CDR3 is built from 16 residues. As DNA, the CDR3 is TGTGCCAGCAGCCCAGTACTAGCGGGGACCACAGATACGCAGTATTTT. This gives the protein CASSPVLAGTTDTQYF.

The CDR3 nucleotides are TGTGCCAGCAGCGGGTCGTATGAACGGTGGCAAGAGACCCAGTACTTC. Encoded protein: CASSGSYERWQETQYF. V gene TRBV14 combines with J gene TRBJ2-5; D is undetermined. The germline CDR1 and CDR2 sequences are SGHDN and FVKESK. V was trimmed by 5 bases and J by 2 bases, leaving 18 bases between them. CDR3 length: 16 amino acids.

This clonotype has at least ten counts. The V gene is TRBV19, the J gene TRBJ1-5; a weak D match, TRBD1 (6 bases). Germline V gene lookup returns CDR1 LNHDA and CDR2 SQIVND (reference sequence). V was trimmed by 3 bases and J by 5 bases, leaving 8 bases between them. There are 13 residues in the CDR3. This chain's CDR3 is CASSIWTDQPQHF. DNA of the CDR3: TGTGCCAGTAGTATCTGGACAGATCAGCCCCAGCATTTT.

This clonotype was counted at least ten times. The J gene is TRBJ2-7, the V gene TRBV14, with TRBD2 matching over 7 bases. The V and J ends lost 2 bases and 4 bases, in that order; junction bases with no gene match: 5. The V gene's germline CDR1 is SGHDN and CDR2 FVKESK. The CDR3 covers 14 residues. The chain's CDR3 is CASSQWEGLYEQYF. Here the CDR3 DNA reads TGTGCCAGCAGCCAATGGGAGGGTTTGTACGAGCAGTACTTC.

The V and J genes are TRBV28 and TRBJ1-1; D not certain. This CDR3 is 13 amino acids long. Germline assignment: CDR1 MDHEN and CDR2 SYDVKM. Trimming cost V 0 bases and J 5 bases, with 7 bases left between them. CDR3 sequence (DNA): TGTGCCAGCAGTTTATGGGAAGGGACTGAAGCTTTCTTT. It codes for CASSLWEGTEAFF.

In its sample, this clonotype was seen many times. The chain couples TRBV20-1 to TRBJ1-1, with a tentative D call TRBD1 (6 bases). Trimming pared 5 bases from V and 0 bases from J, leaving 16 bases between. The CDR3 is 15 residues long. Germline V gives CDR1 DFQATT, CDR2 SNEGSKA (reference sequence). CDR3: CSAPTGRPMNTEAFF. DNA for the CDR3: TGCAGTGCTCCTACAGGGAGACCCATGAACACTGAAGCTTTCTTT.

Remarks on this clonotype: This likely comes from a read error, as the CDR3 has no conserved phenylalanine or tryptophan at its end. The V gene is TRBV30, the J gene TRBJ2-5, with D unclear. CDR3 length: 12 amino acids. Germline-derived CDR1 and CDR2 are GTSNPN and SVGIG (reference sequence). The V end lost 0 bases, the J end lost 4 bases, and 6 bases lay between the germline ends. CDR3 sequence (DNA): TGTGCCTGGAGTGTATCGGGAGAGACCCAGTACTAC. Translated: CAWSVSGETQYY.

The chain couples TRBV11-2 to TRBJ1-5; 8 bases agree with TRBD1. The CDR3 runs 17 residues. V lost 1 base, J lost 2 bases, and 7 bases stayed unmatched. The germline V gene has CDR1 SGHAT and CDR2 FQNNGV. The CDR3 DNA sequence: TGTGCCAGCAGCTTAGGAACAGGGGGTCATGGCAATCAGCCCCAGCATTTT. Its protein is CASSLGTGGHGNQPQHF.

In its sample, this clonotype was seen many times. The J gene is TRBJ2-7, the V gene TRBV5-1, with D perhaps matching TRBD1 (6 bases). The V end lost 2 bases, the J end lost 7 bases, and 10 bases lay between the germline ends. Germline V gene data show CDR1 as SGHRS and CDR2 as YFSETQ. The CDR3 is 12 residues long. Here the CDR3 reads CASSFTGSEQYF. DNA of the CDR3: TGCGCCAGCAGCTTTACAGGGTCGGAGCAGTACTTC.